This TCR beta chain was captured in a study of cytomegalovirus exposure and HLA in healthy donors. The CDR3 has 14 residues. The germline gives CDR1 MNHEY, CDR2 SVGAGI. After removal of 7 bases from V and 1 base from J, the junction contained 5 bases not matched to a gene. This PCR relied on a set of 60 Vbeta primers and 13 Jbeta primers. Measured with immunoSEQ multiplex PCR; TCRdb has only the in-frame clones, and not every one. Among under 120,000 clones listed, 74% were seen once. The TCR comes from a man aged 50-59 years in good health and CMV-seropositive. J is TRBJ1-1 and V is TRBV6-5; 8 positions agree with TRBD1. Sequenced: PBMCs. In DNA, the CDR3 is TGTGCCAGCATGCCGGGACAGGCGAACACTGAAGCTTTCTTT. This translates into CASMPGQANTEAFF.